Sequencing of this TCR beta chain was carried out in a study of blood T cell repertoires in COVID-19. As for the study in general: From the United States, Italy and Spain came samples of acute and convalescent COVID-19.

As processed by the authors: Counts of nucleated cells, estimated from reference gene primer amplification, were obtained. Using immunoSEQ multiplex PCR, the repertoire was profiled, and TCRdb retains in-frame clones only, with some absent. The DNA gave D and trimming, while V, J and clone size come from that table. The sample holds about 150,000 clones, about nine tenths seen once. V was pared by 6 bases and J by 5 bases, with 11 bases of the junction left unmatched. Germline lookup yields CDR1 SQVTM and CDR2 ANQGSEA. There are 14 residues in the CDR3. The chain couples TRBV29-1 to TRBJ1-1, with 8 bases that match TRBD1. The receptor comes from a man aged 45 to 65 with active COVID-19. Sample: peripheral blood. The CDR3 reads CSVSRRTGTTEAFF. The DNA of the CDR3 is TGCAGCGTCTCCCGCCGGACAGGGACAACTGAAGCTTTCTTT.